This T cell receptor beta chain was identified during a study of blood T cell repertoires in COVID-19. The authors' processing: Amplified reference gene primers provided the basis for estimating nucleated cell counts. This table comes from immunoSEQ multiplex PCR, and its TCRdb copy is limited to in-frame clones, with some not included. Clonal size and the V and J genes are those of that table, whereas D and trimming came from the DNA. The sample holds about 260,000 clones, roughly 86% seen once. Germline CDR1 LGHDT, CDR2 YNNKEL (reference sequence). The J segment lost 7 bases and the V segment lost 0 bases, leaving 2 bases of the junction unmatched. The CDR3 contains 14 residues.

This chain links TRBV3-1 (or the pseudogene TRBV3-2) with TRBJ1-4; TRBD1 matches at 7 bases. Sequenced input: peripheral blood. This TCR derives from a man aged 35-49 years who had recovered from COVID-19. The CDR3 here is CASSQETGFEKLFF. Here the CDR3 DNA reads TGTGCCAGCAGCCAAGAGACAGGGTTTGAAAAACTGTTTTTT.